This T cell receptor (beta chain) emerged from a study of CD4 T cells in relation to SARS-CoV-2 and coronaviruses. Unexposed donor CD4+ T cells date from about 2011-2018, before the COVID-19 pandemic. The cells were cultured for over eight days before CD4+ T cells were isolated. Unexposed-donor CD4+ T cells were probed with SARS-CoV-2 S/N and four cold-coronavirus spikes, cells permitting. Cultures received half-medium IL-2 refreshes on days 3 and 7. Clones were read by immunoSEQ multiplex PCR, and TCRdb kept only the in-frame ones, dropping some. The sample comprises under 20,000 clones, 79% of which are singletons, and around 9.9% rests with the top ten. About this clone: Its antigen is not known.

This TCR was recovered from a human donor in good health. The sequencing sample was made of CD4+ T cells from PBMCs, cultured in vitro.

CDR3 amino acids: CASSVATDTQYF. As DNA, the CDR3 is TGTGCCAGCAGTGTGGCGACAGATACGCAGTATTTT. This sequence joins TRBV2 and TRBJ2-3; D unclear. The V gene lost 4 bases and the J gene lost 3 bases, with 5 bases spanning the gap. CDR1 SNHLY and CDR2 FYNNEI come from the germline V gene. CDR3 size: 12 residues.